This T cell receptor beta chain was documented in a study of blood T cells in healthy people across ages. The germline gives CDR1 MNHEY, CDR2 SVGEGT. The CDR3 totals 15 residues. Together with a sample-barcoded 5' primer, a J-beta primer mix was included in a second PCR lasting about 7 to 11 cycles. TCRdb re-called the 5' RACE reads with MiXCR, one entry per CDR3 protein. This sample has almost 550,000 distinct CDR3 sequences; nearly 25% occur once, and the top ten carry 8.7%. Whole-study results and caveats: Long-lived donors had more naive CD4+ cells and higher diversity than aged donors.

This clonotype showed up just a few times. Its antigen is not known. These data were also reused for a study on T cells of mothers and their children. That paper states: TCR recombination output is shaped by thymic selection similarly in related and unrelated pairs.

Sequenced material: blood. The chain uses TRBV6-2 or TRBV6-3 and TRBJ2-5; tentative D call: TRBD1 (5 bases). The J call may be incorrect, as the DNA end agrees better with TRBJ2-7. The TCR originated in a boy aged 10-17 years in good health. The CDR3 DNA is TGTGCCAGCAGAATCCGGGCTAGGGGTAGCTACGAGCAGTACTTC. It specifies CASRIRARGSYEQYF.